Here is one TCR beta chain with its context. This clonotype has just a few counts. Its antigen remains unidentified. No base quality information exists; no much larger clone differs at one position. The entry originates in a study of blood T cells in healthy people across ages (dated by TCRdb to the mid-2010s). Context from the whole study: In model experiments, roughly one uniquely barcoded TCR beta cDNA molecule per two T cells was captured by template switching. Using deep sequencing normalized with unique cDNA molecular identifiers, the study measured how TCR beta repertoire diversity changes with age. Four age groups were formed from the donors: young (average about 17 years), middle-aged (approximately 42), aged (around 62) and long-lived (around 80). Donors of different ages were randomly distributed across sequencing lanes to avoid experimental bias. The study analyzed two additional independent replicas of 1 million unique cDNA reads from the same blood draw for two donors, one aged 18 to 30 and one aged 80 or older.

Systemically healthy Caucasian individuals from Russia, 39 in total and aged about 6 to 95 years, were included as donors. Around 9.8 milliliters of peripheral blood were collected from each donor into EDTA-treated Vacutainer tubes. PBMCs were isolated by Ficoll-Paque density-gradient centrifugation, with at least 6 million obtained per sample. Trizol reagent was used to extract total RNA from the PBMCs, yielding at least 6 micrograms per sample. For every donor, flow cytometry on a PBMC aliquot measured the percentage of naive CD45RAhigh/CD27high T cells. The library relied on 5' RACE. TCRdb lists the instrument as Illumina HiSeq 2500. A second PCR of 7 to 11 cycles was performed with a sample-barcoded 5' primer and a J-beta primer mix. A template-switch 5' adaptor carrying 12 random nucleotides introduced a unique molecular identifier onto each TCR beta cDNA molecule. Each sample yielded at least 2.5 million CDR3-containing paired-end reads. The Mint cDNA synthesis kit, primed by a TRBC-specific oligonucleotide, was used to synthesize first-strand cDNA from all RNA. Following uracil-DNA glycosylase treatment, a first 18-cycle PCR with universal primers M1SS and BC2_uni_R was performed on all cDNA. As for the authors' bioinformatics: For normalization, 1 million high-quality reads, each with a distinct molecular identifier, were randomly selected from each sample. Reads sharing molecular identifiers were discarded rather than binned into consensus sequences. MiTCR, run with a Q25 quality threshold and the strictest error-elimination algorithm, handled CDR3 identification, clonotype clustering and error correction. A nonparametric unseen species model with Euler transformation was used to estimate a lower bound on total TCR beta diversity. Starting from the raw public reads, TCRdb applied fastp trimming at Q25, assembled clones with MiXCR and retained in-frame beta chains. Each record represents a unique CDR3 protein, reported with the most common genes and DNA among its rows. The V and J calls come from TCRdb's annotation, not from the publication. Present in this sample are 910,000 or so distinct CDR3 sequences, 45% to 60% of which were seen just once. 20% to 25% of the sample is taken by the ten largest.

Broad study findings and their caveats: Observed TCR beta diversity per million T cells fell roughly linearly with age, and a significant reduction was already apparent by age roughly 40. Donor CMV infection status was unknown, potentially confounding age-related changes in expanded clonotypes. Because profiling used bulk unsorted PBMCs, naive and antigen-experienced compartments could not be compared conclusively. Compared with the aged group, the long-lived group had more naive CD4+ T cells, fewer expanded clones and increased TCR diversity, suggesting age selection. Estimates of total diversity based on one million sequenced T cells were regarded as lower bounds and as underestimates. A strong correlation was found between observed TCR beta diversity and the percentage of naive T cells measured by flow cytometry.

Sequenced sample: blood. The clonotype was recovered from a woman between 55 and 75 years old in good health.

The DNA reads TGTGCCACCAGTGATTTGCAAGCAAATGGCTACACCTTC. Translated, this gives CATSDLQANGYTF. Recombination joined TRBV24-1 with TRBJ1-2; no D gene call is confident. Via the germline V gene, CDR1 is KGHDR and CDR2 SFDVKD. The CDR3 covers 13 residues, taking in both the cysteine and the phenylalanine. The entry retains the CDR3 DNA only, 39 bases that are in frame from base 1. Trimming takes 0 bases from V and 6 bases from J, and the germline ends sit 7 bases apart.